The 17 T cell receptor beta chains below all came from one sample that was sequenced in a study of blood T cell repertoires in COVID-19. TCRdb's copy holds only in-frame clones and misses some; the assay was immunoSEQ multiplex PCR. The sample lists roughly 330,000 clones, 87% occurring once. Sequenced material: PBMCs or T cells enriched from blood (not recorded which). All receptors come from a woman younger than 45 who had recovered from COVID-19.

This clone was detected a few times. The chain combines TRBV12-2 with TRBJ1-1; the table's D call, TRBD1, has no DNA check behind it. TRBV12-2 is a known pseudogene. The CDR3 is made up of 16 amino acids. The CDR3 bases are TGTGCAAGTCGCTCTGGGGACAGGGGGATAGGCACTGAAGCTTTCTTT. It translates to CASRSGDRGIGTEAFF.

The chain combines TRBV30 with TRBJ1-4; no clear D gene. In germline, CDR1 is GTSNPN, CDR2 SVGIG (reference sequence). The CDR3 totals 12 residues. With 8 bases removed from V and 3 bases from J, the gap between germline ends came to 10 bases. CDR3 region: CALGQANEKLFF. DNA of the CDR3: TGTGCCCTAGGCCAAGCTAATGAAAAACTGTTTTTT.

J is TRBJ1-4 and V is TRBV28; 8 bases match TRBD1. The CDR3 loop spans 15 amino acids. J lost 7 bases, V lost 2 bases, and 6 bases had no gene match. CDR1 and CDR2 from the germline V gene are MDHEN and SYDVKM. The DNA of the CDR3 is TGTGCCAGCAGTTTACGGACAGGGTTGGGTGAAAAACTGTTTTTT. This translates into CASSLRTGLGEKLFF. Full variable domain (remainder filled in from reference TRBV28 and TRBJ1-4): DVKVTQSSRYLVKRTGEKVFLECVQDMDHENMFWYRQDPGLGLRLIYFSYDVKMKEKGDIPEGYSVSREKKERFSLILESASTNQTSMYLCASSLRTGLGEKLFFGSGTQLSVL.

The chain uses TRBV7-2 and TRBJ1-3; no clear D. There are 16 residues in the CDR3. The V end was cut by 3 bases, the J end by 0 bases, with 12 bases between. Germline loops: CDR1 SGHTA, CDR2 FQGNSA. The CDR3 reads CASSFPAGYSGNTIYF. DNA of the CDR3: TGTGCCAGCAGCTTCCCCGCAGGCTACTCTGGAAACACCATATATTTT.

CDR3 loop: CASSLGAAGNQPQHF. CDR3 in DNA: TGTGCCAGCAGCCTTGGGGCGGCGGGCAATCAGCCCCAGCATTTT. This rearrangement joins TRBV7-2 to TRBJ1-5; D is perhaps TRBD1 (5 bases). The CDR3 is made up of 15 amino acids. Germline loops: CDR1 SGHTA, CDR2 FQGNSA. Trimming removed 5 bases at V and 2 bases at J, with 13 bases between.

V is TRBV11-2 and J is TRBJ2-3; weak D call: TRBD2 (6 bases). Per germline, CDR1 SGHAT and CDR2 FQNNGV. CDR3 length: 17 residues. V lost 5 bases and J lost 8, with 26 bases in between. The CDR3 reads CASSTAGPGTPGGTQYF. Here the CDR3 DNA reads TGTGCCAGCAGCACGGCGGGGCCAGGGACCCCCGGGGGTACGCAGTATTTT. Complete variable domain (other parts from reference TRBV11-2 and TRBJ2-3): EAGVAQSPRYKIIEKRQSVAFWCNPISGHATLYWYQQILGQGPKLLIQFQNNGVVDDSQLPKDRFSAERLKGVDSTLKIQPAKLEDSAVYLCASSTAGPGTPGGTQYFGPGTRLTVL.

The V and J genes are TRBV28 and TRBJ1-5; weak D call: TRBD1 (5 bases). This CDR3 has 14 residues. Trimming took 5 bases from V and 7 from J, leaving 15 bases between them. Germline V CDR1 and CDR2: MDHEN, SYDVKM. The CDR3 reads CASSTYRSRQPQHF. The CDR3 DNA follows: TGTGCCAGCAGTACCTACAGGAGTAGGCAGCCCCAGCATTTT.

The chain recombines TRBV3-1 (or the pseudogene TRBV3-2) with TRBJ2-1, with TRBD2 identical over 10 bases. The CDR3 has 19 amino acids. V lost 4 bases and J lost 3; bases outside the gene matches: 15. Per the germline V gene, CDR1 is LGHDT and CDR2 is YNNKEL (reference sequence). CDR3 in DNA: TGTGCCAGCAGCCGAGAGCGGGGGGGCATACTATCCTACTACAATGAGCAGTTCTTC. Amino acids: CASSRERGGILSYYNEQFF.

V is TRBV19 and J is TRBJ2-1; maybe TRBD1 (6 bases). V was clipped by 3 bases and J by 2 bases, with 17 bases between them. CDR1 LNHDA and CDR2 SQIVND come from the germline V gene (reference sequence). The CDR3 is 17 amino acids. The CDR3: CASSMGDTKTAYNEQFF. The CDR3 DNA follows: TGTGCCAGTAGTATGGGGGACACCAAGACCGCCTACAATGAGCAGTTCTTC.

This sequence joins TRBV7-9 and TRBJ1-1; D unresolved. The ends were cut back, 1 base at V and 11 bases at J, with 17 bases in the middle. The CDR3 has 14 residues. CDR1 is SEHNR, CDR2 FQNEAQ, per germline (reference sequence). The CDR3 here is CASSLVEGEPRAFF. CDR3 DNA: TGTGCCAGCAGCTTAGTTGAGGGCGAACCTCGGGCTTTCTTT.

V is TRBV10-2 and J is TRBJ1-2; D gene unclear. The CDR3 extends over 13 amino acids. The V and J ends lost 9 bases and 8 bases respectively, with 19 bases between them. Germline CDR1 is WSHSY and CDR2 is SAAADI. The CDR3 DNA reads TGCGCCAGTGGGGAGAACAGCCCGTGGGGCTACACCTTC. It specifies CASGENSPWGYTF.

The rearrangement joins TRBV12-3 or TRBV12-4 to TRBJ1-3, with D unclear. Between the trimmed V and J ends, which lost 7 bases and 7 bases, there was a span of 11 bases. The CDR3 is 12 residues long. The CDR3 DNA reads TGTGCCAGCACCCCTATGGAGAACACCATATATTTT. Residues: CASTPMENTIYF.

The V call is TRBV6-1, the J call TRBJ1-4, with D uncertain. The CDR3 totals 14 residues. Germline CDR1 and CDR2: MNHNS and SASEGT. V was trimmed by 3 bases and J by 7 bases, leaving 12 bases between them. This CDR3 is CASSDSRTGEKLFF. The CDR3 DNA reads as TGTGCCAGCAGTGATAGCAGAACGGGTGAAAAACTGTTTTTT.

The genes are TRBV3-1 (or the pseudogene TRBV3-2) and TRBJ2-2; 8 bases map to TRBD1. CDR3 length equals 17 residues. CDR1 is LGHDT, CDR2 YNNKEL, per germline (reference sequence). Germline trimming cut 0 bases from V and 0 bases from J; bases unmatched to any gene: 3. The CDR3, as DNA: TGTGCCAGCAGCCAAGACGGGGACAGGACGAACACCGGGGAGCTGTTTTTT. It is translated as CASSQDGDRTNTGELFF.

The chain is built from TRBV4-1 and TRBJ1-1; possibly TRBD1 for D (6 bases). Germline V gene sequence: CDR1 MGHRA, CDR2 YSYEKL. Trimming stripped 4 bases from V and 1 base from J, with 13 bases between. This CDR3 is 15 amino acids long. The CDR3 region is CASSLTGLKNTEAFF. Here the CDR3 DNA reads TGCGCCAGCAGCCTAACAGGGTTAAAGAACACTGAAGCTTTCTTT.

V and J are TRBV25-1 and TRBJ2-3; tentatively, D is TRBD2 (5 bases). The germline V gene has CDR1 MGHDK and CDR2 SYGVNS. V lost 1 base and J lost 4, with 6 bases in between. The CDR3 has 13 residues. CDR3 nucleotide sequence: TGTGCCAGCAGTGAATTCGGGGCAGATACGCAGTATTTT. Its protein product is CASSEFGADTQYF.

The chain joins TRBV19 to TRBJ1-1; 8 bases are a match to TRBD1. Germline CDR1 reads LNHDA; CDR2 reads SQIVND (reference sequence). The CDR3 runs 14 residues. V was clipped by 5 bases and J by 1 base; unmatched bases: 3. The CDR3 DNA reads TGTGCCAGTAGTCTGACAGGGGAGAACACTGAAGCTTTCTTT. Translation: CASSLTGENTEAFF.